This TCR beta chain was observed in a study of shared clonotypes between healthy human individuals. At the deep level, the assay was run. The table came from immunoSEQ multiplex PCR; TCRdb's copy has only in-frame clones and leaves some out. The sample gives over 1.5 million clones, 98% of which show up once; approximately 0.44% is in the top ten. Study findings and constraints: The study found lower generation probabilities in non-shared clonotypes than in those shared by all four donors. Only blood was sampled; tissue repertoires likely differ.

With regard to this clone: The antigen is undetermined.

CDR3 size: 16 residues. Germline V gene sequence: CDR1 SGHTA, CDR2 FQGNSA. V was clipped by 2 bases and J by 2 bases, with 10 bases between them. Sequencing input: naive CD4+ T cells sorted from blood. Subset here: CD45RA+ positively selected. The sequence derives from a man aged 25 to 40 in good health. This chain connects TRBV7-2 to TRBJ2-6, with D tentatively TRBD1 (6 bases). This chain's CDR3 is CASSLQGRTGANVLTF. As DNA, the CDR3 is TGTGCCAGCAGCTTACAGGGGCGAACTGGGGCCAACGTCCTGACTTTC. The complete variable domain, with remaining parts taken from reference TRBV7-2 and TRBJ2-6, reads GAGVSQSPSNKVTEKGKDVELRCDPISGHTALYWYRQSLGQGLEFLIYFQGNSAPDKSGLPSDRFSAERTGGSVSTLTIQRTQQEDSAVYLCASSLQGRTGANVLTFGAGSRLTVL.